This TCR beta chain stems from a study of beta chain features in type 1 diabetes. Study-wide results and limits: There was a moderate but significant shortening of TCRB CDR3s in all four CD4+ subsets of Type 1 diabetes patients.

This clone was observed a few times. Its specificity is unknown. The collection from each donor was one heparinised blood draw averaging roughly 100 mL. A sort by CD45RO/CCR7/CD25/CD127/CD95/CD27 yielded CD4+ naive, central memory, regulatory and stem cell-like memory cells. The CDR3 runs 11 residues. CDR1 is LNHDA and CDR2 is SQIVND in the germline V gene (reference sequence). V was shortened by 7 bases and J by 8 bases, with 12 bases between the two germline ends. Expressed TCRB transcripts got sequenced, as all isolated RNA was reverse transcribed. The table came from immunoSEQ multiplex PCR; TCRdb's copy has only in-frame clones and leaves some out. The sample lists some 660,000 clones; over 11% were seen once.

This clonotype was sampled from a man aged 18 to 30 with type 1 diabetes. The sample was naive CD4+ T cells from blood. The rearrangement links TRBV19 to TRBJ2-7; either TRBD1 or TRBD2 may fit D (5 bases each). The chain's CDR3 is CASTRDGQQYF. CDR3 coding DNA: TGTGCCAGTACTCGGGACGGCCAGCAGTACTTC.